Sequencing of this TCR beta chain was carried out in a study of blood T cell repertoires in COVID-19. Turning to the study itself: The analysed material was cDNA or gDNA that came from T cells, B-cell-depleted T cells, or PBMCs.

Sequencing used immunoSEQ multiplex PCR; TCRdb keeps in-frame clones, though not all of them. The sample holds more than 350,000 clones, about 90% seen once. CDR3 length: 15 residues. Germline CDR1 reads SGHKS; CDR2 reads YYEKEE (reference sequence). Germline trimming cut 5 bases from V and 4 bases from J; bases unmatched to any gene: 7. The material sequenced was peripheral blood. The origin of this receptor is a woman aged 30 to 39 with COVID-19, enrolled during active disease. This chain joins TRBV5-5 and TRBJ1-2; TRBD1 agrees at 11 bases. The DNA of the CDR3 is TGTGCCAGCAGAAGGGAGGGACAGGGGGGCTATGGCTACACCTTC. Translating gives CASRREGQGGYGYTF.